This T cell receptor (beta chain) was found in a study of T cells in Graves' hyperthyroidism and ophthalmopathy. Study-wide points: The model's output predicted ophthalmopathy at a median of roughly 6 months prior to onset. The blood repertoire included most of the expanded thyroid clonotypes above 0.001.

Germline V gene data show CDR1 as DFQATT and CDR2 as SNEGSKA (reference sequence). The CDR3 has 12 amino acids. The trim removed 6 bases at V and 5 bases at J, leaving 5 bases unmatched. This clonotype has ten or more counts. Its specificity is not known. Regions amplified from RNA transcripts were the TCR beta CDR3 regions. During a first-round RT-PCR of the TCR CDR3, the HTBI primer set was used. TCRdb re-analysed the multiplex PCR reads in MiXCR, keeping a single row per CDR3 protein. The sample holds around 520,000 distinct CDR3 sequences, approximately 25% seen once. The cohort's ophthalmopathy patients, a group with duration under 3 months, had a Clinical Activity Score of at least 3 and a NOSPECS grade of at least 4.

The sequenced material came from blood. This sequence was found in a woman aged 30 to 39 with Graves' ophthalmopathy. V is TRBV20-1 and J is TRBJ2-5, with 8 nucleotides matching TRBD1. Here the CDR3 reads CSARTGPETQYF. The CDR3 DNA reads TGCAGTGCCCGGACAGGGCCTGAGACCCAGTACTTC.